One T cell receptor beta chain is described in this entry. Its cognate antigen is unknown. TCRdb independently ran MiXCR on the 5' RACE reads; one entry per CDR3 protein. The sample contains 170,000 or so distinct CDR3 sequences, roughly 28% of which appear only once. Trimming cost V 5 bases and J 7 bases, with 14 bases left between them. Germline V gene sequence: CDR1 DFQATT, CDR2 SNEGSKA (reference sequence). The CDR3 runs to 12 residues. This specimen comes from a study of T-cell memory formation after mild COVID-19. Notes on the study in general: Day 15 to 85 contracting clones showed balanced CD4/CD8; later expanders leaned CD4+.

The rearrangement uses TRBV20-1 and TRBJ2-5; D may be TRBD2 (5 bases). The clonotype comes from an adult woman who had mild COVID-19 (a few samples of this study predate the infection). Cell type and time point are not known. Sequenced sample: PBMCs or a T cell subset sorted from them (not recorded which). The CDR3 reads CSAGVVDSTQYF. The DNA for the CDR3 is TGCAGTGCTGGGGTAGTGGACTCGACCCAGTACTTC.